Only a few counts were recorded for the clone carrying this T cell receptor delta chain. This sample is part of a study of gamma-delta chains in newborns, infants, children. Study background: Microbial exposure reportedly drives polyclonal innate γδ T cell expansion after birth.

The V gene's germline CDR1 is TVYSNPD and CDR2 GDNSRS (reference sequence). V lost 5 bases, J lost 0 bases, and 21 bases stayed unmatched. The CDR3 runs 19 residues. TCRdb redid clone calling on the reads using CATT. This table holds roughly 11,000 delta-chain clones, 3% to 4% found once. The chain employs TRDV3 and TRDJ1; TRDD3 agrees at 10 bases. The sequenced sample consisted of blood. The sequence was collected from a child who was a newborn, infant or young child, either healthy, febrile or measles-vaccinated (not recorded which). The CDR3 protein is CAASFLHWGDTGYTDKLIF. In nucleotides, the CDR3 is TGTGCCGCCAGCTTCCTCCATTGGGGGGATACGGGGTACACCGATAAACTCATCTTT.